A single sample gave rise to the 3 T cell receptor beta chains below, sequenced in a study of cytomegalovirus exposure and HLA in healthy donors. Primers included in the PCR were 60 Vbeta and 13 Jbeta primers. TCRdb's table, derived via immunoSEQ multiplex PCR, lists solely in-frame clones and lacks some. The sample holds roughly 160,000 clones, 80% seen once. The source material was PBMCs. The receptors shown here come from a woman between 45 and 60 years old in good health and CMV-seronegative.

This clone was observed once. This rearrangement joins TRBV18 to TRBJ2-3; tentatively, D is TRBD1 (5 bases). Looked up from germline, CDR1 is KGHSH and CDR2 is LQKENI. Trimming removed 6 bases at V and 8 bases at J, with 12 bases between. CDR3 length: 12 residues. The CDR3 sequence: CASSPRDSTQYF. The CDR3, as DNA: TGTGCCAGCTCCCCCAGGGATTCTACGCAGTATTTT.

The rearrangement joins TRBV7-2 to TRBJ1-1, with D perhaps matching TRBD1 (6 bases). CDR1 and CDR2 (germline): SGHTA, FQGNSA. This CDR3 comprises 14 residues. The V and J ends lost 4 bases and 8 bases respectively, with 17 bases between them. CDR3 protein: CASSSQGFPGEAFF. The CDR3 DNA is TGTGCCAGCAGCTCACAGGGATTCCCCGGAGAAGCTTTCTTT.

The CDR3 DNA sequence: TGTGCCAGCAGCGTAGGCGGCGGGATTAACATTCAGTACTTC. Translating it yields CASSVGGGINIQYF. The chain has TRBV9 and TRBJ2-4, with D possibly matching TRBD2 (6 bases). Trimming removed 0 bases from V and 7 bases from J, with 11 bases in between. Per the germline V gene, CDR1 is SGDLS and CDR2 is YYNGEE. This CDR3 region has 14 residues.